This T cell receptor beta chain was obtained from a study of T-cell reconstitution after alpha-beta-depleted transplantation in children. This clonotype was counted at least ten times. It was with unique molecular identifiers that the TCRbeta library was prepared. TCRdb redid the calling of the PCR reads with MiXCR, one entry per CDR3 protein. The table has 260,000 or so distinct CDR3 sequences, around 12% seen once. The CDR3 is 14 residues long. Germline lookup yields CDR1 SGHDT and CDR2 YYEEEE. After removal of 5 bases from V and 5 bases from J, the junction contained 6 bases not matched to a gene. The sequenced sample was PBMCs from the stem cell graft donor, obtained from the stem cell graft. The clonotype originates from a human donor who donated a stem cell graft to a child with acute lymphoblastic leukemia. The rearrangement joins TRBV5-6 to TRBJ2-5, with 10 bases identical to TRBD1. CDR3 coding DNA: TGTGCCAGCAGTACTGGGACAGGGGAGGAGACCCAGTACTTC. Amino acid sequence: CASSTGTGEETQYF.